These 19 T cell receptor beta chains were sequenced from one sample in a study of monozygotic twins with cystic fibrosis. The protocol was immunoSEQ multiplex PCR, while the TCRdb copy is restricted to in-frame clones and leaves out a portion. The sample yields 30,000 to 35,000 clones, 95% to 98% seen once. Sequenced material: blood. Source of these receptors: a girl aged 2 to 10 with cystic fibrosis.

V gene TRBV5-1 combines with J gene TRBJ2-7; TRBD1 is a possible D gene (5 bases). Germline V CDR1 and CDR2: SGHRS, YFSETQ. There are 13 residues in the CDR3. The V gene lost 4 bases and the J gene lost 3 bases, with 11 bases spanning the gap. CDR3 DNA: TGCGCCAGCAGCACGGCCGACAGCTACGAGCAGTACTTC. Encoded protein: CASSTADSYEQYF.

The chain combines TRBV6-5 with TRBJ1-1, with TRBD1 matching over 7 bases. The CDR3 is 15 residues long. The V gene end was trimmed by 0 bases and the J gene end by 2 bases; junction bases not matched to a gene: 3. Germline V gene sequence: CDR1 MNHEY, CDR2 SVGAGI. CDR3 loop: CASSYSWDSNTEAFF. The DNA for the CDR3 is TGTGCCAGCAGTTACTCCTGGGACAGCAACACTGAAGCTTTCTTT.

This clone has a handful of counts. CDR3 region: CASSRQGNQPQHF. The CDR3 bases are TGTGCCAGCTCACGACAGGGGAATCAGCCCCAGCATTTT. The chain has TRBV18 and TRBJ1-5; the match to TRBD1 covers 8 bases. The CDR3 totals 13 residues. The V gene end was trimmed by 4 bases and the J gene end by 4 bases; junction bases not matched to a gene: 0. CDR1 and CDR2 (germline): KGHSH, LQKENI.

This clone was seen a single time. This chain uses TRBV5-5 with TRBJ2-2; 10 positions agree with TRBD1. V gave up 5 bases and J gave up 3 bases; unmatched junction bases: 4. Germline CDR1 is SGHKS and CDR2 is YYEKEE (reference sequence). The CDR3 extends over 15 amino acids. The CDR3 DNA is TGTGCCAGCAGAGTGGGACAGGGGCACACCGGGGAGCTGTTTTTT. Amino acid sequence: CASRVGQGHTGELFF.

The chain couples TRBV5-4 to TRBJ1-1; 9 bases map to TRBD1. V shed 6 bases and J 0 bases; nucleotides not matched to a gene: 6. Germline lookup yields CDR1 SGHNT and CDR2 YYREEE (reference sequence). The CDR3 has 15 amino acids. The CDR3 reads CASTNGTGMNTEAFF. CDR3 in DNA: TGTGCCAGCACCAATGGGACAGGGATGAACACTGAAGCTTTCTTT. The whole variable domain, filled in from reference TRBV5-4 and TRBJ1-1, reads ETGVTQSPTHLIKTRGQQVTLRCSSQSGHNTVSWYQQALGQGPQFIFQYYREEENGRGNFPPRFSGLQFPNYSSELNVNALELDDSALYLCASTNGTGMNTEAFFGQGTRLTVV.

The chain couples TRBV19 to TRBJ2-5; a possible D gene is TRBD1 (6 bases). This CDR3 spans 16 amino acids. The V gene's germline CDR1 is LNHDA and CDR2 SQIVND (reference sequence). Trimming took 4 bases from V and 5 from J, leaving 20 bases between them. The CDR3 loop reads CASSRVAGVMGETQYF. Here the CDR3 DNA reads TGTGCCAGTAGTAGGGTGGCAGGGGTCATGGGGGAGACCCAGTACTTC.

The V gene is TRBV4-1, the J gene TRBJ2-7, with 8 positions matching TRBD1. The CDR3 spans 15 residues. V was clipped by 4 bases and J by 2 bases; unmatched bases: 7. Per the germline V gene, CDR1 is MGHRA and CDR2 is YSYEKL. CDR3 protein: CASSLSGTGAYEQYF. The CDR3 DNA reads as TGCGCCAGCAGCCTTTCCGGGACAGGTGCCTACGAGCAGTACTTC.

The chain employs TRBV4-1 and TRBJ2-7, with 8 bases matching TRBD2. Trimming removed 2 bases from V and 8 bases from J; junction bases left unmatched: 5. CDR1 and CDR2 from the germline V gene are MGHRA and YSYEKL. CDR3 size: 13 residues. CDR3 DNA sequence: TGCGCCAGCAGCCAACTGACTAGCGAGAAGCAGTACTTC. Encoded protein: CASSQLTSEKQYF.

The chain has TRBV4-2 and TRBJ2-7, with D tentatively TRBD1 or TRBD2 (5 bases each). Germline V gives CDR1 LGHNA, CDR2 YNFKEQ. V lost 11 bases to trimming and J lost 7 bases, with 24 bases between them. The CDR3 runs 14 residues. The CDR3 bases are TGTGCCGCAAATCCGGGGCTGGGGTATGAGGAGCAGTACTTC. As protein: CAANPGLGYEEQYF.

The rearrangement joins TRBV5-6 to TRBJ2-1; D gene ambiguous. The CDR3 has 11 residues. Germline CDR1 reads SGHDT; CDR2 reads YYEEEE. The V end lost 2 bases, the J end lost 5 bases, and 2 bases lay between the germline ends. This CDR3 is CASSFHNEQFF. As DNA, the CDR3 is TGTGCCAGCAGCTTCCACAATGAGCAGTTCTTC.

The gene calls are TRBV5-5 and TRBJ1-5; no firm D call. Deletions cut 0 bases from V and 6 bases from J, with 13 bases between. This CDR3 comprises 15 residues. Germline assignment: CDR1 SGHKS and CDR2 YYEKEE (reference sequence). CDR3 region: CASSLVSEITQPQHF. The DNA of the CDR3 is TGTGCCAGCAGCTTGGTGAGTGAAATAACTCAGCCCCAGCATTTT. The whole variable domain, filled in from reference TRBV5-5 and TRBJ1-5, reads DAGVTQSPTHLIKTRGQQVTLRCSPISGHKSVSWYQQVLGQGPQFIFQYYEKEERGRGNFPDRFSARQFPNYSSELNVNALLLGDSALYLCASSLVSEITQPQHFGDGTRLSIL.

In DNA form, the CDR3 reads TGCGCCAGCAGCTTGGTGACAGCAGAGACCCAGTACTTC. Its translation: CASSLVTAETQYF. The chain employs TRBV5-1 and TRBJ2-5, with D possibly being TRBD1 (5 bases). V lost 0 bases to trimming and J lost 4 bases, with 7 bases between them. The germline V gene has CDR1 SGHRS and CDR2 YFSETQ. The CDR3 runs to 13 residues.

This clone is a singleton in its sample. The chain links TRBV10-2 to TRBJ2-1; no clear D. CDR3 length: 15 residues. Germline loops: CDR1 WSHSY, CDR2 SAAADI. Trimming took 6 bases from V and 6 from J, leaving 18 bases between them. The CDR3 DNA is TGCGCCAGCAGAGCATCACCGGGCTCTTTCAATGAGCAGTTCTTC. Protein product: CASRASPGSFNEQFF.

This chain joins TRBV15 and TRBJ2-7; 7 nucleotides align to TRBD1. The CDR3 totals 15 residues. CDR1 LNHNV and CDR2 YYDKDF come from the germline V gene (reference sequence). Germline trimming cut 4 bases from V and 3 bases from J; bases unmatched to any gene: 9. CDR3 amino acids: CATSNGRQGIYEQYF. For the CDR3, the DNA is TGTGCCACCAGCAACGGTCGACAGGGTATCTACGAGCAGTACTTC.

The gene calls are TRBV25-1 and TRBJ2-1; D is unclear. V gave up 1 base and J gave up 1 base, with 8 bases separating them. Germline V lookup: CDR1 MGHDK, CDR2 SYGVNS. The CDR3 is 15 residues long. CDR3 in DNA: TGTGCCAGCAGTGAATCCCGGTGGTCCTACAATGAGCAGTTCTTC. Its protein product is CASSESRWSYNEQFF.

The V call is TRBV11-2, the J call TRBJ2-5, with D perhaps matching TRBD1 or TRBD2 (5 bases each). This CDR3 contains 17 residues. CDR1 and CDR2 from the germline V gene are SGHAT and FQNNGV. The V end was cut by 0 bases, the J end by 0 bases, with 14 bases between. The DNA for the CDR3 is TGTGCCAGCAGCTTAGAGGTTGAGGGGACCGACCAAGAGACCCAGTACTTC. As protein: CASSLEVEGTDQETQYF.

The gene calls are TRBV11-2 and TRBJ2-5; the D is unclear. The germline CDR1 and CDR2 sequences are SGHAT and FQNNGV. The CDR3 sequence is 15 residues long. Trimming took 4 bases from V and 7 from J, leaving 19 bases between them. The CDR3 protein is CASSSGPRAERTQYF. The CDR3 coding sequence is TGTGCCAGCAGCTCAGGCCCTAGGGCAGAGAGGACCCAGTACTTC.

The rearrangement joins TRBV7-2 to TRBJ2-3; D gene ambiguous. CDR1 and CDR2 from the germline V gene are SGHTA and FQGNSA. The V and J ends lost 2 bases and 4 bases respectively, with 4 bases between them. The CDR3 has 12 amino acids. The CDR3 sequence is CASSLWSDTQYF. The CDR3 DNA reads TGTGCCAGCAGCTTATGGTCAGATACGCAGTATTTT.

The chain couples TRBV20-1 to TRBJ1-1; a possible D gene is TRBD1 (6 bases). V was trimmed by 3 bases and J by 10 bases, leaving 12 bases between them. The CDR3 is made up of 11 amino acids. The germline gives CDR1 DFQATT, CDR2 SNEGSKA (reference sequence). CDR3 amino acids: CSASGDTGAFF. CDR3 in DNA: TGCAGTGCTAGTGGGGACACGGGAGCTTTCTTT.